This T cell receptor beta chain stems from a study of radiation and T cells in renal cell carcinoma. General study results and limits: Dominant CDR3 motifs occupied more repertoire in irradiated than control tumors. Irradiated tumors had higher TCR clonality than control tumors.

About this clone itself: Its specificity is not known.

The table came from immunoSEQ multiplex PCR; TCRdb's copy has only in-frame clones and leaves some out. Of approximately 10,000 clones in the sample, under 60% are singletons; the top ten hold 15% to 20%. The sample's treatment: 15 Gy SBRT to primary tumor, nephrectomy 4 weeks later. Nephrectomy followed 15 Gy stereotactic body radiation by 4 weeks. The V and J ends lost 7 bases and 1 base, in that order; junction bases with no gene match: 5. This CDR3 has 15 residues. Germline values: CDR1 MNHNY, CDR2 SVGAGI (reference sequence). The chain uses TRBV6-6 and TRBJ2-2; 8 nucleotides align to TRBD1. The specimen comprised tumor tissue, sampled from a patient whose treatment included radiotherapy and nephrectomy. The sequence was collected from a man in his fifties or sixties with renal cell carcinoma. The CDR3 nucleotides read TGTGCCAGCAAGGAGGGGACAGGGAACACCGGGGAGCTGTTTTTT. The encoded protein is CASKEGTGNTGELFF.